One sample yielded the 21 T cell receptor beta chains listed below, sequenced in a study of response to subunit inactivated influenza vaccine. TCRdb re-called the RT-PCR reads through MiXCR, storing one row per CDR3 protein. The sample consists of about 170,000 distinct CDR3 sequences, approximately 12% of them appearing once. The data were also submitted as part of a second study, on T cells expressing NK-cell markers. In that study: TCR beta libraries carry UMIs added by 5'RACE template switching.

This sample comprised CD8+ T cells sorted from PBMCs, obtained about 11 days after vaccination. The receptors shown here come from a man in his fifties who received an inactivated influenza vaccine.

The chain employs TRBV6-5 and TRBJ2-7, with D hard to call. CDR3 length equals 14 residues. Germline V CDR1 and CDR2: MNHEY, SVGAGI. V lost 2 bases, J lost 2 bases, and 10 bases lay in between. The CDR3 spells CASSYLLTPYEQYF. CDR3 DNA sequence: TGTGCCAGCAGTTACCTCCTGACCCCCTACGAGCAGTACTTC.

The J gene is TRBJ2-7, the V gene TRBV9, with TRBD1 matching over 9 bases. V was clipped by 3 bases and J by 2 bases; unmatched bases: 6. CDR3 length equals 15 residues. The germline CDR1 and CDR2 sequences are SGDLS and YYNGEE. The CDR3 DNA is TGTGCCAGCAGCGGCGGGACAGGGACGGCCTACGAGCAGTACTTC. Translation gives CASSGGTGTAYEQYF.

This clonotype was counted between two and nine times. This chain links TRBV28 with TRBJ1-5; no definite D call. Trimming cost V 3 bases and J 6 bases, with 3 bases left between them. The germline V gene encodes CDR1 MDHEN and CDR2 SYDVKM. This CDR3 has 11 residues. CDR3: CASSLGQPQHF. CDR3 nucleotides: TGTGCCAGCAGTTTGGGTCAGCCCCAGCATTTT.

There are a few counts of this clonotype. The V call is TRBV4-1, the J call TRBJ1-1, with 7 bases fitting TRBD1. Germline V CDR1 and CDR2: MGHRA, YSYEKL. The CDR3 consists of 15 residues. The ends lost 7 bases at V and 10 bases at J; junction bases unmatched: 18. The CDR3 bases are TGCGCCAGCACCCCAAGGCCTGACAGGGACGGGGGAGCTTTCTTT. The encoded protein is CASTPRPDRDGGAFF.

This clonotype was detected a few times. The chain is built from TRBV5-1 and TRBJ2-7; D remains ambiguous. V gave up 0 bases and J gave up 2 bases, with 9 bases separating them. This CDR3 contains 14 residues. In germline, CDR1 is SGHRS, CDR2 YFSETQ. CDR3 region: CASSLVPTTYEQYF. The CDR3 nucleotides are TGCGCCAGCAGCTTGGTTCCCACAACCTACGAGCAGTACTTC.

J is TRBJ2-7 and V is TRBV11-2; D is perhaps TRBD2 (5 bases). CDR1 SGHAT and CDR2 FQNNGV come from the germline V gene. Trimming shortened V by 3 bases and J by 3 bases, and 12 bases separated the two germline ends. The CDR3 contains 14 residues. CDR3 sequence: CASSFGGPIYEQYF. In DNA form, the CDR3 reads TGTGCCAGCAGCTTTGGCGGGCCAATCTACGAGCAGTACTTC.

The gene calls are TRBV27 and TRBJ2-7; a possible D gene is TRBD1 (6 bases). The germline V and J ends were trimmed by 1 base and 1 base, with 8 bases remaining between them. CDR1 is MNHEY and CDR2 is SMNVEV in the germline V gene (reference sequence). CDR3 length equals 14 residues. CDR3 bases: TGTGCCAGCAGTTTATACAGGGAATCCTACGAGCAGTACTTC. The encoded protein is CASSLYRESYEQYF.

This clonotype was observed a few times. The chain combines TRBV7-2 with TRBJ1-3; no definite D call. This CDR3 is built from 16 residues. The V gene's germline CDR1 is SGHTA and CDR2 FQGNSA. V lost 1 base and J lost 0, with 10 bases in between. This CDR3 reads CASSLDGPHSGNTIYF. CDR3 bases: TGTGCCAGCAGCTTAGACGGACCCCACTCTGGAAACACCATATATTTT.

This clonotype was seen at least ten times. V usage is TRBV5-6 and J usage is TRBJ2-1, with TRBD1 identical over 7 bases. This CDR3 region has 14 residues. Germline assignment: CDR1 SGHDT and CDR2 YYEEEE. V lost 3 bases, J lost 3 bases, and 3 bases stayed unmatched. The CDR3, as DNA: TGTGCCAGCAGCTCGGACAGGCTCTACAATGAGCAGTTCTTC. Encoded protein: CASSSDRLYNEQFF.

The chain joins TRBV4-3 to TRBJ2-7; the D gene is possibly TRBD1 (5 bases). V was pared by 0 bases and J by 2 bases, with 14 bases between. The CDR3 covers 16 residues. The germline V gene encodes CDR1 LGHNA and CDR2 YSLEER. The DNA for the CDR3 is TGCGCCAGCAGCCAAGATTCACAGGACAACACCTACGAGCAGTACTTC. Its protein is CASSQDSQDNTYEQYF.

V and J are TRBV11-2 and TRBJ2-5; TRBD2 matches at 10 bases. With 4 bases clipped from V and 1 base from J, the junction kept 18 bases outside the gene matches. The CDR3 is 20 amino acids. CDR1 is SGHAT and CDR2 is FQNNGV in the germline V gene. The CDR3 reads CASSSLVVAGGLEAQETQYF. DNA for the CDR3: TGTGCCAGCAGCTCCTTAGTGGTAGCGGGAGGCCTTGAGGCCCAAGAGACCCAGTACTTC.

Note on this clonotype: A clone one base away is much larger, so this may be a read error. CDR3 nucleotide sequence: TGTGGCAGCAGTCGGCCCACCGGGGAGCTGTTTTTT. It encodes CGSSRPTGELFF. V and J are TRBV6-2 or TRBV6-3 and TRBJ2-2, with D unclear. This CDR3 spans 12 amino acids. CDR1 MNHEY and CDR2 SVGEGT come from the germline V gene.

The table lists this clonotype with a few counts. Written as DNA, the CDR3 is TGTGCCAGCAGTGCCGGTCCCTACGAGCAGTACTTC. This gives the protein CASSAGPYEQYF. The chain has TRBV7-9 and TRBJ2-7; no clear D gene. CDR1 and CDR2 (germline): SEHNR, FQNEAQ (reference sequence). Trimming shortened V by 6 bases and J by 2 bases, and 8 bases separated the two germline ends. The CDR3 extends over 12 amino acids.

This clonotype was seen a few times. The chain links TRBV30 to TRBJ2-3; 9 nucleotides align to TRBD2. The ends lost 4 bases at V and 4 bases at J; junction bases unmatched: 6. The CDR3 length is 14 residues. Germline V gene sequence: CDR1 GTSNPN, CDR2 SVGIG (reference sequence). CDR3 region: CAWMAGGPADTQYF. For the CDR3, the DNA is TGTGCCTGGATGGCGGGAGGGCCAGCAGATACGCAGTATTTT.

This clonotype was seen more than once but under ten times. The genes are TRBV30 and TRBJ2-7; 7 nucleotides match TRBD1. CDR3 length: 15 residues. V lost 6 bases and J lost 3; bases outside the gene matches: 14. CDR1 and CDR2 (germline): GTSNPN, SVGIG (reference sequence). The DNA for the CDR3 is TGTGCCTGCCATCTACTAGGGGACAGACGCTACGAGCAGTACTTC. Amino acids: CACHLLGDRRYEQYF.

This sequence joins TRBV9 and TRBJ2-2; 10 bases line up with TRBD1. The ends lost 3 bases at V and 4 bases at J; junction bases unmatched: 6. In germline, CDR1 is SGDLS, CDR2 YYNGEE. This CDR3 contains 16 residues. The CDR3 bases are TGTGCCAGCAGCGCCCCCAGGGACAGGGGCACCGGGGAGCTGTTTTTT. Translation gives CASSAPRDRGTGELFF.

In this sample, this clonotype turned up a few times. The rearrangement joins TRBV5-1 to TRBJ2-3, with D tentatively TRBD1 or TRBD2 (6 bases each). CDR3 length equals 11 residues. CDR1 is SGHRS, CDR2 YFSETQ, per germline. The V and J ends lost 10 bases and 4 bases respectively, with 10 bases between them. This chain's CDR3 is CASGAADTQYF. The CDR3, as DNA: TGCGCCTCGGGGGCCGCAGATACGCAGTATTTT.

This clonotype came up many times. The V gene is TRBV13, the J gene TRBJ2-7; 12 positions match TRBD2. The V gene end was trimmed by 2 bases and the J gene end by 6 bases; junction bases not matched to a gene: 14. The germline V gene encodes CDR1 PRHDT and CDR2 FYEKMQ (reference sequence). This CDR3 spans 18 amino acids. The CDR3 DNA sequence: TGTGCCAGCAGCTTAAAAGTCTCGTGGACTAGCGGGGATCTCGAGCAGTACTTC. Residues: CASSLKVSWTSGDLEQYF.

J is TRBJ2-1 and V is TRBV11-2; D is perhaps TRBD2 (6 bases). CDR1 is SGHAT, CDR2 FQNNGV, per germline. Trimming removed 2 bases at V and 8 bases at J, with 10 bases between. The CDR3 is made up of 13 amino acids. The CDR3 spells CASSLRRGYEQFF. The CDR3 DNA is TGTGCCAGCAGCTTAAGGCGGGGATATGAGCAGTTCTTC.

This clonotype was seen repeatedly, ten times or more. The V call is TRBV28, the J call TRBJ2-7, with TRBD1 identical over 7 bases. This CDR3 is built from 15 residues. The V segment lost 3 bases and the J segment 4 bases; nucleotides outside the gene matches: 9. Germline CDR1 and CDR2: MDHEN and SYDVKM. In nucleotides, the CDR3 is TGTGCCAGCAGTTTTCGCCCCGGGACAGCGTACGAGCAGTACTTC. It codes for CASSFRPGTAYEQYF.

In this sample, this clonotype turned up many times. The V and J genes are TRBV15 and TRBJ2-5; 13 nucleotides agree with TRBD2. V shed 6 bases, J shed 5 bases, and the junction held 15 bases outside the gene matches. The CDR3 covers 18 residues. Per the germline V gene, CDR1 is LNHNV and CDR2 is YYDKDF (reference sequence). The CDR3 is CATSDPGTSGTGGETQYF. In nucleotides, the CDR3 is TGTGCCACCAGTGACCCCGGGACTAGCGGGACCGGCGGGGAGACCCAGTACTTC.